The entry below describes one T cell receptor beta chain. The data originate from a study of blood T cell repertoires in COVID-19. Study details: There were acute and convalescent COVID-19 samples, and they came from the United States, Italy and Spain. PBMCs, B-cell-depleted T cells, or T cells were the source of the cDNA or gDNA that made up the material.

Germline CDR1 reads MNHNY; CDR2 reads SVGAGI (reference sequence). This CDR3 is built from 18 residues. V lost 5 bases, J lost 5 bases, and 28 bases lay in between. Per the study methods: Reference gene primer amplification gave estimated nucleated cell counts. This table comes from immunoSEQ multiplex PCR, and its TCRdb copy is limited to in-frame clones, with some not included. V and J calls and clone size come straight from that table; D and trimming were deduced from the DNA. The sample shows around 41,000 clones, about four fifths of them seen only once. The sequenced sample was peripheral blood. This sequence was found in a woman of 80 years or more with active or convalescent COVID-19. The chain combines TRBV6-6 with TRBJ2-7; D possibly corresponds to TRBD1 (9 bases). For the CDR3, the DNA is TGTGCCAGCAGTCCCCGGGGGGGGACCGGGACAGGGATACACGAGCAGTACTTC. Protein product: CASSPRGGTGTGIHEQYF.